The TCR beta chain under discussion was sequenced for a study of blood T cell repertoires in COVID-19. Study-level information: Both acute and convalescent COVID-19 samples were obtained from the United States, Italy and Spain. Sources were T cells, B-cell-depleted T cells, or PBMCs; the material itself was cDNA or gDNA.

Authors' analysis steps: Researchers report that nucleated cell counts were estimated from reference gene primer amplification. TCRdb keeps only in-frame clones here, not all; method: immunoSEQ multiplex PCR. V, J and clone size reflect that table, while D and trimming were determined from the DNA. This table holds hundreds of thousands of clones, roughly 85% found once. Germline CDR1 and CDR2: MNHEY and SMNVEV (reference sequence). V dropped 2 bases and J dropped 2; count of bases not matched to a gene: 6. The CDR3 has 16 amino acids. This clone was detected a few times. The V and J genes are TRBV27 and TRBJ2-7; 10 nucleotides match TRBD2. The sequence was obtained from a human donor in a cohort sampled during active COVID-19. The sequenced material came from peripheral blood. The CDR3 DNA sequence: TGTGCCAGCAGTTTAGGGTTAGCGGGGGGACCCTACGAGCAGTACTTC. Translating gives CASSLGLAGGPYEQYF.